Following are 12 T cell receptor beta chains from one sample sequenced in a study of beta chain features in type 1 diabetes. Reverse transcription of all isolated RNA meant that expressed TCRB transcripts were sequenced. Method: immunoSEQ multiplex PCR; TCRdb's copy keeps in-frame clones and lacks some. The sample consists of roughly 180,000 clones, 10% to 15% of them appearing once. The sequenced material came from central memory CD4+ T cells from blood. All receptors come from a woman aged 18-29 years in good health.

This clone was seen a single time. The J gene is TRBJ2-7, the V gene TRBV7-9, with 9 bases aligning to TRBD2. Germline V gene lookup returns CDR1 SEHNR and CDR2 FQNEAQ (reference sequence). V lost 6 bases, J lost 4 bases, and 13 bases stayed unmatched. This CDR3 contains 16 residues. CDR3 residues: CASSTLWTSAMYEQYF. The CDR3 DNA sequence: TGTGCCAGCAGTACGCTCTGGACTAGCGCTATGTACGAGCAGTACTTC.

The chain combines TRBV7-9 with TRBJ2-7; D gene ambiguous. V was pared by 5 bases and J by 3 bases, with 5 bases between. Germline-derived CDR1 and CDR2 are SEHNR and FQNEAQ (reference sequence). The CDR3 totals 11 residues. The DNA of the CDR3 is TGTGCCAGCAGCCCCAGCTACGAGCAGTACTTC. Its protein is CASSPSYEQYF.

This clone has just a few counts. The same CDR3 also results from other DNA sequences found in this sample. CDR3 amino acids: CASSFRYEQYF. CDR3 DNA: TGTGCCAGTAGTTTCCGCTACGAGCAGTACTTC. The chain couples TRBV19 to TRBJ2-7; D gene unclear. This CDR3 contains 11 residues. V lost 5 bases and J lost 3, with 5 bases in between. The germline V gene encodes CDR1 LNHDA and CDR2 SQIVND (reference sequence).

The sample holds a few counts of this clone. This rearrangement joins TRBV28 to TRBJ2-7, with a tentative D call TRBD2 (6 bases). CDR1 is MDHEN, CDR2 SYDVKM, per germline. V shed 0 bases and J shed 6 bases, with 9 bases lying between them. The CDR3 extends over 13 amino acids. CDR3 coding DNA: TGTGCCAGCAGTTTATGGGGAGGTACCGAGCAGTACTTC. This translates into CASSLWGGTEQYF.

This clone was counted between two and nine times. This chain joins TRBV30 and TRBJ2-1; 8 positions agree with TRBD2. Germline lookup yields CDR1 GTSNPN and CDR2 SVGIG (reference sequence). The CDR3 extends over 13 amino acids. V was pared by 3 bases and J by 10 bases, with 8 bases of the junction left unmatched. This chain's CDR3 is CAWSGRAVSEQFF. In DNA, the CDR3 is TGTGCCTGGAGCGGGAGGGCCGTAAGCGAGCAGTTCTTC.

This clone was recorded a few times. V and J are TRBV5-4 and TRBJ1-1; 8 bases line up with TRBD1. This CDR3 region has 14 residues. Germline V gene lookup returns CDR1 SGHNT and CDR2 YYREEE (reference sequence). With V trimmed by 6 bases and J by 5 bases, 9 bases remained unmatched. CDR3 sequence: CASTRKTGETEAFF. As DNA, the CDR3 is TGTGCCAGCACCCGAAAGACAGGGGAGACTGAAGCTTTCTTT.

This clone has just a few counts. This rearrangement joins TRBV29-1 to TRBJ2-2; D may be TRBD1 (5 bases). The V and J ends lost 7 bases and 6 bases respectively, with 9 bases between them. The CDR3 runs to 11 residues. The germline V gene has CDR1 SQVTM and CDR2 ANQGSEA. CDR3 loop: CSGGQAGELFF. The CDR3 DNA reads TGCAGCGGGGGCCAAGCCGGGGAGCTGTTTTTT.

The V and J genes are TRBV6-5 and TRBJ2-5; tentatively, D is TRBD2 (6 bases). The germline CDR1 and CDR2 sequences are MNHEY and SVGAGI. The CDR3 runs to 14 residues. V dropped 5 bases and J dropped 2 bases, with 12 bases sitting between them. Written as DNA, the CDR3 is TGTGCCAGCAGTGCCCTTAGCGGACAAGAGACCCAGTACTTC. This encodes CASSALSGQETQYF.

There are a few counts of this clone. The chain recombines TRBV5-1 with TRBJ2-5, with TRBD2 matching 14 bases. Looked up from germline, CDR1 is SGHRS and CDR2 is YFSETQ. The CDR3 extends over 17 amino acids. J was trimmed by 4 bases and V by 4 bases; bases with no gene match: 9. DNA for the CDR3: TGCGCCAGCAGCGTCGGGACTAGCGGGAGTATTGGAGAGACCCAGTACTTC. It specifies CASSVGTSGSIGETQYF.

CDR3 sequence: CSAQDSNAGELFF. CDR3 nucleotides: TGCAGCGCCCAGGACAGTAACGCCGGGGAGCTGTTTTTT. V is TRBV29-1 and J is TRBJ2-2; D might be TRBD1 (6 bases). V was clipped by 7 bases and J by 6 bases, with 15 bases between them. The CDR3 spans 13 residues. Germline CDR1 is SQVTM and CDR2 is ANQGSEA.

The V call is TRBV6-6, the J call TRBJ1-5; no firm D call. This CDR3 is 14 amino acids long. V was clipped by 7 bases and J by 4 bases, with 14 bases between them. Germline-derived CDR1 and CDR2 are MNHNY and SVGAGI (reference sequence). CDR3 in DNA: TGTGCCAGCACCCCCAACGAGGTGAATCAGCCCCAGCATTTT. Translating gives CASTPNEVNQPQHF.

The V call is TRBV30, the J call TRBJ2-5; 8 nucleotides line up with TRBD2. The CDR3 has 15 amino acids. V trimming: 2 bases; J trimming: 2 bases; junction bases outside the gene matches: 7. Germline CDR1 GTSNPN, CDR2 SVGIG (reference sequence). The CDR3 loop is CAWSRRLAQQETQYF. The CDR3 DNA sequence: TGTGCCTGGAGTCGGAGACTAGCGCAACAAGAGACCCAGTACTTC.